This TCR beta chain was observed in a study of molecular identifiers for immune sequencing clone quantification. MiXCR, run by TCRdb on the PCR reads, gives a single entry per CDR3 protein. The profile covers about 630,000 distinct CDR3 sequences, with roughly 27% appearing a single time and 0.7% to 0.95% taken by the ten largest. The CDR3 spans 15 residues. The V gene end was trimmed by 1 base and the J gene end by 4 bases; junction bases not matched to a gene: 6. Germline V gene sequence: CDR1 SGHVS, CDR2 FQNEAQ. This clonotype has more than one count but fewer than ten. Sequences were obtained from naive CD8+ T cells from blood, with Jurkat cell RNA spiked in. Subset meaning: FACS-sorted CD8+CD4-CCR7+CD45RA+ naive T cells. This receptor was obtained from a human donor in good health. Some libraries in this study had Jurkat cell RNA spiked in. The V and J genes are TRBV7-8 and TRBJ1-1; TRBD1 agrees at 7 bases. The CDR3 protein is CASSLEVRGGTEAFF. Written as DNA, the CDR3 is TGTGCCAGCAGCTTAGAAGTCAGGGGGGGCACTGAAGCTTTCTTT. The full variable domain, completed using reference TRBV7-8 and TRBJ1-1, is GAGVSQSPRYKVAKRGQDVALRCDPISGHVSLFWYQQALGQGPEFLTYFQNEAQLDKSGLPSDRFFAERPEGSVSTLKIQRTQQEDSAVYLCASSLEVRGGTEAFFGQGTRLTVV.